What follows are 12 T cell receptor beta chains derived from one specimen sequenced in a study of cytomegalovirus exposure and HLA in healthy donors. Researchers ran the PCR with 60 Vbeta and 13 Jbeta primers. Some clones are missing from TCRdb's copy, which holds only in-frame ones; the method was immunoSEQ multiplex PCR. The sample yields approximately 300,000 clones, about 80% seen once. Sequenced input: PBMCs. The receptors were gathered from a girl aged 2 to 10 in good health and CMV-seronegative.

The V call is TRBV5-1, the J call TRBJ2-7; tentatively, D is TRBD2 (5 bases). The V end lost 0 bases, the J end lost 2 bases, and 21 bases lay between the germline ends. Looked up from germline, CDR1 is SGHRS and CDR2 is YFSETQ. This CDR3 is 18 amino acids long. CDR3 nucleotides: TGCGCCAGCAGCTTGGTTTTGGCCGCCTCGGGATTCCCCTACGAGCAGTACTTC. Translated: CASSLVLAASGFPYEQYF.

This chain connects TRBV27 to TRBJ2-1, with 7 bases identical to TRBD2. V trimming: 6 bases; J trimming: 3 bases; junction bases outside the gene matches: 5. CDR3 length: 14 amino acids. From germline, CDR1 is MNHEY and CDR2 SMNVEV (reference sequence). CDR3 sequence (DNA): TGTGCCAGCAGAGTTGGCGGGAGCTACAATGAGCAGTTCTTC. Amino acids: CASRVGGSYNEQFF.

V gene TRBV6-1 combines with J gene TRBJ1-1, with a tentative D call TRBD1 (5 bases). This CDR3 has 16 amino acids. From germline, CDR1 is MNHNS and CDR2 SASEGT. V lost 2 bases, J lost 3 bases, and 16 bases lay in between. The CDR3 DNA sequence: TGTGCCAGCAGTGAATGGGCGTGGGGCCTCTACACTGAAGCTTTCTTT. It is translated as CASSEWAWGLYTEAFF.

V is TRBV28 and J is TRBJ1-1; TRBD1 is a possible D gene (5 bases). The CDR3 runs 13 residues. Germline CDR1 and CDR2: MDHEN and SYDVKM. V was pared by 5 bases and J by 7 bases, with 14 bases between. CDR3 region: CASSLPGMNEAFF. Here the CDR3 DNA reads TGTGCCAGCAGTCTACCAGGGATGAATGAAGCTTTCTTT.

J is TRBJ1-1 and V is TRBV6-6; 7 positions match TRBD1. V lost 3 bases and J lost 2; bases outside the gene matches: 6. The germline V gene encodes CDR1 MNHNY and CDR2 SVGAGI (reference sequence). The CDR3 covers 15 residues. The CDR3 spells CASSYETGFNTEAFF. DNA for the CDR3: TGTGCCAGCAGTTATGAGACAGGGTTTAACACTGAAGCTTTCTTT.

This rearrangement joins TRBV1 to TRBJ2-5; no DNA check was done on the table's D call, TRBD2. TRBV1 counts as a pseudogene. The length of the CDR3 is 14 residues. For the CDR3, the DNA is TGCACCAGCAGAATAGCGGGCCAAGAGTGGACCCAGTACTTC. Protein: CTSRIAGQEWTQYF.

The CDR3 spells CASSLPGGVYQETQYF. DNA for the CDR3: TGTGCCAGCAGTCTTCCGGGAGGGGTCTACCAAGAGACCCAGTACTTC. The gene calls are TRBV6-6 and TRBJ2-5; TRBD2 agrees at 8 bases. The V gene's germline CDR1 is MNHNY and CDR2 SVGAGI (reference sequence). Trimming took 5 bases from V and 0 from J; bases not matched to a gene: 8. This CDR3 is 16 amino acids long.

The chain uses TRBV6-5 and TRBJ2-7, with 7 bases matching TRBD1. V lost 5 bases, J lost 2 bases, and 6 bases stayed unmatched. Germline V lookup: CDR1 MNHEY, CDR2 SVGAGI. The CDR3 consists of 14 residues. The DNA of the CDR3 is TGTGCCAGCAGTAAAGACAGGGCGGCCTACGAGCAGTACTTC. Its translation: CASSKDRAAYEQYF.

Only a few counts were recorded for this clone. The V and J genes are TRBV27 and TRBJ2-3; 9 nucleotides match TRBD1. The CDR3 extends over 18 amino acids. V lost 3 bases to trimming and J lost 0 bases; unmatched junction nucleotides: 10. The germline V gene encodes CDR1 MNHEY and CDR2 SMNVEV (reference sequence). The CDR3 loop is CASSFVAPGQGSTDTQYF. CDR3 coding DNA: TGTGCCAGCAGTTTTGTAGCGCCGGGACAGGGAAGCACAGATACGCAGTATTTT.

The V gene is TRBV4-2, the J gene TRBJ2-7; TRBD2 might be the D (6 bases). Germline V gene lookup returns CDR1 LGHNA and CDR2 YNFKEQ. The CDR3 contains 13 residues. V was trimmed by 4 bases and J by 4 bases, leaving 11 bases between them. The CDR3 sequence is CASSRGGKYEQYF. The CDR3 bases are TGTGCCAGCAGCCGAGGAGGGAAGTACGAGCAGTACTTC.

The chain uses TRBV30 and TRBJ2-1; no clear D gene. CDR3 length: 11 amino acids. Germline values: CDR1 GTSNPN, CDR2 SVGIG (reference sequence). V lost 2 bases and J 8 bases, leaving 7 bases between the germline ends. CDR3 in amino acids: CAWSRRDEQFF. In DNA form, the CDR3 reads TGTGCCTGGAGTCGGAGAGATGAGCAGTTCTTC.

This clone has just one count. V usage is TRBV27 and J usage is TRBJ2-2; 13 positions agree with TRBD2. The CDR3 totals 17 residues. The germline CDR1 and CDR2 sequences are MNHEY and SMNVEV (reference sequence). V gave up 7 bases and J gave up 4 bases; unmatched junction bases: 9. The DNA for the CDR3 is TGTGCCAGCACCAAACTAGCGGGGGGGCCAAGCACCGGGGAGCTGTTTTTT. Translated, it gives CASTKLAGGPSTGELFF.